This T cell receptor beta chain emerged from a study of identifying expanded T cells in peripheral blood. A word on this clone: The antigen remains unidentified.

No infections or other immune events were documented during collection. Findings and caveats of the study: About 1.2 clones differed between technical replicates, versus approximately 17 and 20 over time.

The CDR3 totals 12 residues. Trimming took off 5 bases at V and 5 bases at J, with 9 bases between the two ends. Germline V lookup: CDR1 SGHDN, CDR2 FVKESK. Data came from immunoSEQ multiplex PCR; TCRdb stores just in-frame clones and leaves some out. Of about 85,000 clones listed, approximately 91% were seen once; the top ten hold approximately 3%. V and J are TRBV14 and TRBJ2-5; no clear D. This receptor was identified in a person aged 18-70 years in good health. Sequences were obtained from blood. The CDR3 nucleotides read TGTGCCAGCAGCGCCCGAAGGGAGACCCAGTACTTC. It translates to CASSARRETQYF.